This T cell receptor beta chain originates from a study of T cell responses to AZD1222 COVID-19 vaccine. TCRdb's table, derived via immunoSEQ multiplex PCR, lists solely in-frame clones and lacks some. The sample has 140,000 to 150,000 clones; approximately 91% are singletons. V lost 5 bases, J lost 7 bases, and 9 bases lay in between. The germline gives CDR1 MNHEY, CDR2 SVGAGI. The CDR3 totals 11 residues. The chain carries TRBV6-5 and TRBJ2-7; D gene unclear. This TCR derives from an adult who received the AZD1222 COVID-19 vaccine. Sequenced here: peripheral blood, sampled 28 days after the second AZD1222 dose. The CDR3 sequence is CASSPFAEQYF. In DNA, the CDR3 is TGTGCCAGCAGTCCCTTTGCGGAGCAGTACTTC.